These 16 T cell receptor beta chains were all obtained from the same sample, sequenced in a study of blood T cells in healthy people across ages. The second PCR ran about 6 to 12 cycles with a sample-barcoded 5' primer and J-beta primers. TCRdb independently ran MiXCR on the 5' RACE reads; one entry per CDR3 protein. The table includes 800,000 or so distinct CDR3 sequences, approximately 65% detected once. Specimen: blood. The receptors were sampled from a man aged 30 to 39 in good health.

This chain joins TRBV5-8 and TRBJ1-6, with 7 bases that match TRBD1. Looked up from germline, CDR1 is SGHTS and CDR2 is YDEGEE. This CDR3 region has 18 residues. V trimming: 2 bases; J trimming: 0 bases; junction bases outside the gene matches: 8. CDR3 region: CASSFDRDISSYNSPLHF. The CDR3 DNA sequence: TGTGCCAGCAGCTTCGACAGGGACATCAGCTCCTATAATTCACCCCTCCACTTT.

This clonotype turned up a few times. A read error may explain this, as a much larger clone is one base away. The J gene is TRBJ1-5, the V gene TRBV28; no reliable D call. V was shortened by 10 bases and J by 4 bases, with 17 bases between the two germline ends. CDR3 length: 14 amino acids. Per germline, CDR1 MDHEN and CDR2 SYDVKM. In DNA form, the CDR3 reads TGTGCCACCATCAGACGGGGTTGGAATCAGCCCCAGCATTTT. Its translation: CATIRRGWNQPQHF.

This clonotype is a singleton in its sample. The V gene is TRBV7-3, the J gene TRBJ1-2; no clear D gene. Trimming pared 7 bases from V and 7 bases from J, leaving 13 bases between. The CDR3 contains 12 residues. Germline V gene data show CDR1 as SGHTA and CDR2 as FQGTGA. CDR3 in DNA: TGTGCCAGCAACCCCAGTTGGTCTGGCTACACCTTC. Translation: CASNPSWSGYTF.

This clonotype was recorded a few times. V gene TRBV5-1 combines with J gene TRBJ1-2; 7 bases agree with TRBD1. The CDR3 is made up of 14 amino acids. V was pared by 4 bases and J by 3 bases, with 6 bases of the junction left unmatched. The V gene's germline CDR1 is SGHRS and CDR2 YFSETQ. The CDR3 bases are TGCGCCAGCAGCCCCGGGACAGCGGACTATGGCTACACCTTC. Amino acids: CASSPGTADYGYTF.

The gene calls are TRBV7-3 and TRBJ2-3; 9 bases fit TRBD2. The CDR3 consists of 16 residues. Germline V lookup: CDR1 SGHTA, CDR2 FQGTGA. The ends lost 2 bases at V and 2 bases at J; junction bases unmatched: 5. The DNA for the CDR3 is TGTGCCAGCAGCTTAGCGGGGGGGTGGAACACAGATACGCAGTATTTT. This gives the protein CASSLAGGWNTDTQYF.

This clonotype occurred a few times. CDR3 nucleotides: TGTGCCAGCAGTACACAGGGAAATGGCTACACCTTC. Translating it yields CASSTQGNGYTF. The chain carries TRBV28 and TRBJ1-2; maybe TRBD1 (6 bases). Germline V gives CDR1 MDHEN, CDR2 SYDVKM. The V gene lost 5 bases and the J gene lost 6 bases, with 10 bases spanning the gap. CDR3 length: 12 residues.

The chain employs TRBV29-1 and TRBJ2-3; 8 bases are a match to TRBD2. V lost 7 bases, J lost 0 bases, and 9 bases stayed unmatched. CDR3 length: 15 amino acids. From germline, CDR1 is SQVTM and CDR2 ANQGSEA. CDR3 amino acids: CSALGLARSTDTQYF. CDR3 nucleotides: TGCAGCGCCCTAGGACTAGCCCGGAGCACAGATACGCAGTATTTT.

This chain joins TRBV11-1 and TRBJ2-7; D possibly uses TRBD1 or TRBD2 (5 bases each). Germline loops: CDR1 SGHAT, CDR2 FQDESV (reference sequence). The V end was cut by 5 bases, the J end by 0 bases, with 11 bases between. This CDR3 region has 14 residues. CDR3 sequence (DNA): TGTGCCAGCAGCCGCTCGGGGCGCTCCTACGAGCAGTACTTC. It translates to CASSRSGRSYEQYF.

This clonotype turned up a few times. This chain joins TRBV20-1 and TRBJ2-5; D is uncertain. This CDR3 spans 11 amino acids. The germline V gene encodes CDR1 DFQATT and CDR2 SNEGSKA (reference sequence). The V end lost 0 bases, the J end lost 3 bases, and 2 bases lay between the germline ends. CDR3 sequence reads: CSAREEETQYF. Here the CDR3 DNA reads TGCAGTGCTAGAGAGGAAGAGACCCAGTACTTC.

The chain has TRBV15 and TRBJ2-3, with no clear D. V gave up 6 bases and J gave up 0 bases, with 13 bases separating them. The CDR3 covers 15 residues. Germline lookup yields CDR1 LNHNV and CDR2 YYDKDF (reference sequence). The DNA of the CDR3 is TGTGCCACCAGTCAATCTAGTGGGAGCACAGATACGCAGTATTTT. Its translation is CATSQSSGSTDTQYF.

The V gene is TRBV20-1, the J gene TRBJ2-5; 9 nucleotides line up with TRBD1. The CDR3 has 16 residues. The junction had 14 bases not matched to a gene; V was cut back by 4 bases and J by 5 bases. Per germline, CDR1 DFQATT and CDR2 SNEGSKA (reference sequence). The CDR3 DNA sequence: TGCAGTGCTATAGGACAGGGGACCTTACTACGGGAGACCCAGTACTTC. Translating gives CSAIGQGTLLRETQYF.

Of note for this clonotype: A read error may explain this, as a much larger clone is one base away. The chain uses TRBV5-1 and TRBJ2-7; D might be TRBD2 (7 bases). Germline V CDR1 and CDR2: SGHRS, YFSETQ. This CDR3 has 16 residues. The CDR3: CVSSLEGGYTTYEQYF. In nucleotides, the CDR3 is TGCGTCAGCAGCTTGGAGGGGGGGTACACGACCTACGAGCAGTACTTC. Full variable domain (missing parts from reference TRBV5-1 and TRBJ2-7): KAGVTQTPRYLIKTRGQQVTLSCSPISGHRSVSWYQQTPGQGLQFLFEYFSETQRNKGNFPGRFSGRQFSNSRSEMNVSTLELGDSALYLCVSSLEGGYTTYEQYFGPGTRLTVT.

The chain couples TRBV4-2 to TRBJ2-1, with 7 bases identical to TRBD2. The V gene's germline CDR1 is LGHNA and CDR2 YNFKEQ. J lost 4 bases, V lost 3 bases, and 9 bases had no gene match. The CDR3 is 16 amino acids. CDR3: CASSHETRAGYNEQFF. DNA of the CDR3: TGTGCCAGCAGCCACGAGACTAGAGCGGGATACAATGAGCAGTTCTTC.

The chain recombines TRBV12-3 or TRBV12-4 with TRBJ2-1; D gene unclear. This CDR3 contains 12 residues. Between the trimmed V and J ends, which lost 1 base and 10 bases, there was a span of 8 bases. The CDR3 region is CASSLDRAEQFF. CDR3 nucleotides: TGTGCCAGCAGTTTAGATAGGGCAGAGCAGTTCTTC.

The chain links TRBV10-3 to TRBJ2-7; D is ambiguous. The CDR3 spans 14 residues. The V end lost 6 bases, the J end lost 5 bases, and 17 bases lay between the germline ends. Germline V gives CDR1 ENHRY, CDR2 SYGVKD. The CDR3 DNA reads TGTGCCATCAGCGTCCCGGGCCAAGGAAACGAGCAGTACTTC. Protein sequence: CAISVPGQGNEQYF.

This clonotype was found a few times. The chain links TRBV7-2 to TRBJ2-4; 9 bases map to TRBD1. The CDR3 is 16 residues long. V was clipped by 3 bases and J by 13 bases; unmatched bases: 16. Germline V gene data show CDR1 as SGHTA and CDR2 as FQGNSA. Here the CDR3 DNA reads TGTGCCAGCAGCTTGGACTCCGGGACAGGGATTTGGGAGCAGTACTTC. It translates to CASSLDSGTGIWEQYF.